This T cell receptor (beta chain) emerged from a study of T cell responses to AZD1222 COVID-19 vaccine. Study-wide findings and caveats: Researchers took repertoire samples only after the peak T cell response had come. Baseline seropositivity occurred in only a handful of AZD1222 recipients.

The repertoire was sequenced with immunoSEQ multiplex PCR; TCRdb's copy has only in-frame clones and lacks some. Among approximately 130,000 clones listed, roughly 91% were seen once. About this clone: The antigen is unknown.

Germline V gene sequence: CDR1 SGHNT, CDR2 YYREEE (reference sequence). J lost 3 bases, V lost 0 bases, and 6 bases had no gene match. This CDR3 spans 16 amino acids. The material sequenced was peripheral blood, taken on day 0 of MenACWY control vaccination. The receptor comes from an adult in good health. The chain is built from TRBV5-4 and TRBJ2-7; 10 nucleotides align to TRBD2. As DNA, the CDR3 is TGTGCCAGCAGCTTGGAAAGCGGGAGGGGGATCTACGAGCAGTACTTC. Its protein is CASSLESGRGIYEQYF.